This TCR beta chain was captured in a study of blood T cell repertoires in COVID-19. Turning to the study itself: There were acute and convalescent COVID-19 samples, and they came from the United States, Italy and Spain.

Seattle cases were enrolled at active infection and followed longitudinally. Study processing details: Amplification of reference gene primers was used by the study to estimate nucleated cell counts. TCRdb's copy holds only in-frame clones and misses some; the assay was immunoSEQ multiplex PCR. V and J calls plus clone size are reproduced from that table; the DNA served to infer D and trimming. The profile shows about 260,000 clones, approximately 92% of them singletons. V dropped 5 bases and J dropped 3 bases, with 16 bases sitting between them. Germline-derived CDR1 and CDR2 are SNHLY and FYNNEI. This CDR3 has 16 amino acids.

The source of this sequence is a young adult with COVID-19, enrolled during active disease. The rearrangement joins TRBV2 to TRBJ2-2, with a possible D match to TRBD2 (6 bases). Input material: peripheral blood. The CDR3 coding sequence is TGTGCCAGCAGTCTGAGGGGAGGAGCTTACACCGGGGAGCTGTTTTTT. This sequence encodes CASSLRGGAYTGELFF. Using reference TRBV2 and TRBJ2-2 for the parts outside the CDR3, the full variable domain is EPEVTQTPSHQVTQMGQEVILRCVPISNHLYFYWYRQILGQKVEFLVSFYNNEISEKSEIFDDQFSVERPDGSNFTLKIRSTKLEDSAMYFCASSLRGGAYTGELFFGEGSRLTVL.